This is a list of T cell receptor beta chains from one sample in a study of blood T cell repertoires in COVID-19. Only in-frame clones appear in the TCRdb table, and some are missing; sequencing was by immunoSEQ multiplex PCR. The table has 150,000 to 200,000 clones, approximately 80% seen once. Sequencing was done on a sample of PBMCs or T cells enriched from blood (not recorded which). The receptors derive from a woman aged 45 to 65 who had recovered from COVID-19. Both conserved end residues are part of each CDR3. A D gene is named only where the DNA matches it firmly. Some rows mark clone size as missing; the rest say once, few, many or name a class of expanded clone.

size	D	J	V	DNA	CDR3
once	NA	TRBJ2-1	TRBV24-1	TGTGCCACCAGTGATCTTAATGAGCAGTTCTTC	CATSDLNEQFF
NA	NA	TRBJ2-7	TRBV30	TGTGCCTGGGACAGACCAGCCTACGAGCAGTACTTC	CAWDRPAYEQYF
NA	NA	TRBJ1-2	TRBV30	TGTGCCTGGAGTGAGAGTTATGGCTACACCTTC	CAWSESYGYTF
NA	NA	TRBJ2-7	TRBV2	TGTGCCAGCAGTACGAGCTCCTACGAGCAGTACTTC	CASSTSSYEQYF
few	NA	TRBJ1-5	TRBV19	TGTGCCAGTAGTCCAGGGACACCGAATCAGCCCCAGCATTTT	CASSPGTPNQPQHF
once	NA	TRBJ2-7	TRBV20-1	TGCAGTTTAAACTCAGGCCACGAGCAGTACTTC	CSLNSGHEQYF
NA	NA	TRBJ1-6	TRBV5-5	TGTGCCAGCAGCTCCTTGGGGCAGGATAATTCACCCCTCCACTTT	CASSSLGQDNSPLHF
once	NA	TRBJ2-4	TRBV21-1	TGTGCCAGCAGCAAAAGGATAAGGGACAGGGAAAACATTCAGTACTTC	CASSKRIRDRENIQYF
NA	TRBD1	TRBJ1-2	TRBV5-6	TGTGCCAGCACCCGTGGCGGGCAGGGGGTGAGCTACACCTTC	CASTRGGQGVSYTF
NA	TRBD1	TRBJ2-7	TRBV5-6	TGTGCCAGCAGCTCCGACAGGGCTACCGGGGCCCCCTACGAGCAGTACTTC	CASSSDRATGAPYEQYF
NA	TRBD1	TRBJ2-5	TRBV5-4	TGTGCCAGCAGCCGGGACAGCCAAGAGACCCAGTACTTC	CASSRDSQETQYF
NA	TRBD1	TRBJ1-4	TRBV18	TGTGCCAGCTCACCAGGAAGGACAGGGAATGAAAAACTGTTTTTT	CASSPGRTGNEKLFF
NA	NA	TRBJ1-2	TRBV28	TGTGCCAGCAGGGCCCCCTATGGCTACACCTTC	CASRAPYGYTF
few	NA	TRBJ2-3	TRBV5-1	TGCGCCAGCAGCTTGACCTCACTAGCAGGCACAGATACGCAGTATTTT	CASSLTSLAGTDTQYF
NA	NA	TRBJ1-2	TRBV16	TGTGCCAGCAGCCCTAGGGTTACAGGTCGTTATGGCTACACCTTC	CASSPRVTGRYGYTF
NA	NA	TRBJ2-1	TRBV7-2	TGTGCCAGCAGCTTAAGTACTGACAATGAGCAGTTCTTC	CASSLSTDNEQFF
NA	NA	TRBJ1-1	TRBV19	TGTGCCAGTAGTATAGAAGGGGGTGGCACTGAAGCTTTCTTT	CASSIEGGGTEAFF
NA	NA	TRBJ2-2	TRBV12-3/TRBV12-4	TGTGCCAGCAGTTATCGGGGGGAGCTGTTTTTT	CASSYRGELFF
NA	NA	TRBJ1-6	TRBV27	TGTGCCAGCAAAGGGGTTAAGGATTCACCCCTCCACTTT	CASKGVKDSPLHF
NA	TRBD2	TRBJ2-1	TRBV6-1	TGTGCCAGCAGTGAAGAGGCGGGAGGGCCGAATGAGCAGTTCTTC	CASSEEAGGPNEQFF
NA	TRBD1	TRBJ2-5	TRBV29-1	TGCAGCGTTGAAGGGACAGGTCAAGAGACCCAGTACTTC	CSVEGTGQETQYF
NA	TRBD1	TRBJ1-5	TRBV28	TGTGCCAGCAGTTTTGAGGGACAGGGTAGTAGGAATCAGCCCCAGCATTTT	CASSFEGQGSRNQPQHF
many	NA	TRBJ2-7	TRBV19	TGTGCCAGTAGTGCGTTACAGGGCTACGAGCAGTACTTC	CASSALQGYEQYF
NA	TRBD1	TRBJ2-6	TRBV18	TGTGCCAGCTCACCACGGACAGGGACCTCTGGGGCCAACGTCCTGACTTTC	CASSPRTGTSGANVLTF
NA	NA	TRBJ1-4	TRBV30	TGTGCCTGGAGTTTTGGGGGCCCTTCGCAAAAACTGTTTTTT	CAWSFGGPSQKLFF
NA	NA	TRBJ2-6	TRBV5-6	TGTGCCAGCAGCTTGGGCGGGGTCTCTGGGGCCAACGTCCTGACTTTC	CASSLGGVSGANVLTF
NA	NA	TRBJ2-3	TRBV2	TGTGCCAGCGTCGCCTACACAGATACGCAGTATTTT	CASVAYTDTQYF
NA	TRBD1	TRBJ1-2	TRBV5-1	TGCGCCAGCAGTTTGGCCGGGACAGGGGATGGCTACACCTTC	CASSLAGTGDGYTF
NA	TRBD1	TRBJ1-4	TRBV7-8	TGTGCCAGCGGATTAAAGGGACAGGGGTTTGAAAAACTGTTTTTT	CASGLKGQGFEKLFF